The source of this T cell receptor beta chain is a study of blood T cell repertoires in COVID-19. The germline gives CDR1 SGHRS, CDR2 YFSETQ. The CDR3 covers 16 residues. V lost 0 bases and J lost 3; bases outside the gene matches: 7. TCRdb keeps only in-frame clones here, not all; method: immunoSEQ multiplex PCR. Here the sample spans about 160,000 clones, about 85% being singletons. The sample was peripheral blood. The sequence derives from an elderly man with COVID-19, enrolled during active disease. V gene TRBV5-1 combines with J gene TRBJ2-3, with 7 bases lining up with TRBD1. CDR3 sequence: CASSLGKGARTDTQYF. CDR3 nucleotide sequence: TGCGCCAGCAGCTTGGGGAAGGGGGCGAGGACAGATACGCAGTATTTT.